Below are 14 T cell receptor beta chains sequenced from a single sample in a study of naive and memory T cell subsets. Study observations and caveats: Especially in CD8 cells, naive repertoires contained a few larger clonotypes, possibly CD45RA-re-expressing memory cells.

The beta constant-region primer was an equimolar mix of two oligonucleotides covering TRBC1 and TRBC2. The ligated cDNA underwent four PCR rounds using SP2 and nested alpha and beta constant-region primers. TCRdb used MiXCR to reprocess the UMI-ligation and nested PCR reads, holding one entry per CDR3 protein. The data contain over 110,000 distinct CDR3 sequences, roughly a fifth of them singletons. Antigen specificity for these receptors is unknown. The sample taken for sequencing was naive CD8+ T cells from blood. Source of these receptors: a human donor in good health.

This clonotype was found many times. The rearrangement joins TRBV28 to TRBJ2-7; TRBD2 agrees at 10 bases. CDR3 length: 12 residues. Trimming removed 8 bases from V and 5 bases from J; junction bases left unmatched: 3. Germline V gene lookup returns CDR1 MDHEN and CDR2 SYDVKM. DNA of the CDR3: TGTGCCAGCGCGCTAGCGGGAGACGAGCAGTACTTC. As protein: CASALAGDEQYF.

This chain joins TRBV20-1 and TRBJ2-7, with D perhaps TRBD1 or TRBD2 (5 bases each). CDR1 DFQATT and CDR2 SNEGSKA come from the germline V gene (reference sequence). There are 13 residues in the CDR3. Between the trimmed V and J ends, which lost 0 bases and 4 bases, there was a span of 10 bases. The CDR3 reads CSARDGTPYEQYF. The CDR3 region has the DNA TGCAGTGCTAGAGACGGGACGCCATACGAGCAGTACTTC.

In nucleotides, the CDR3 is TGCGCCAGCAGCCCGGAGGGATTGGACCCCACTGAAGCTTTCTTT. Translated, it gives CASSPEGLDPTEAFF. The V call is TRBV4-3, the J call TRBJ1-1; D remains unclear. Germline V CDR1 and CDR2: LGHNA, YSLEER. V was shortened by 4 bases and J by 4 bases, with 16 bases between the two germline ends. This CDR3 is 15 amino acids long.

This rearrangement joins TRBV29-1 to TRBJ1-1; perhaps TRBD1 as D (6 bases). With 3 bases removed from V and 0 bases from J, the gap between germline ends came to 8 bases. The CDR3 is 13 residues long. Germline V CDR1 and CDR2: SQVTM, ANQGSEA. The CDR3 DNA reads as TGCAGCGTTGAGCAGGGGTTGAACACTGAAGCTTTCTTT. Its translation: CSVEQGLNTEAFF.

In this sample, this clonotype turned up a few times. The rearrangement uses TRBV28 and TRBJ2-7; D remains unclear. Germline loops: CDR1 MDHEN, CDR2 SYDVKM. This CDR3 contains 11 residues. V was shortened by 5 bases and J by 6 bases, with 8 bases between the two germline ends. This CDR3 is CASSDPFEQYF. As DNA, the CDR3 is TGTGCCAGCAGTGACCCCTTCGAGCAGTACTTC. Variable domain in full (rest from reference TRBV28 and TRBJ2-7): DVKVTQSSRYLVKRTGEKVFLECVQDMDHENMFWYRQDPGLGLRLIYFSYDVKMKEKGDIPEGYSVSREKKERFSLILESASTNQTSMYLCASSDPFEQYFGPGTRLTVT.

The chain has TRBV27 and TRBJ1-6, with TRBD1 matching 7 bases. Germline CDR1 MNHEY, CDR2 SMNVEV (reference sequence). The CDR3 extends over 14 amino acids. V dropped 6 bases and J dropped 10; count of bases not matched to a gene: 9. The CDR3 is CASSDQGEHSPLHF. CDR3 DNA: TGTGCCAGCAGCGACCAGGGGGAACACTCACCCCTCCACTTT.

This chain connects TRBV27 to TRBJ1-1, with D possibly TRBD1 on 6 matching bases. Looked up from germline, CDR1 is MNHEY and CDR2 is SMNVEV (reference sequence). V was shortened by 2 bases and J by 3 bases, with 13 bases between the two germline ends. This CDR3 region has 15 residues. The CDR3 DNA reads TGTGCCAGCAGTTTAGGTCCAGGGGAGTACACTGAAGCTTTCTTT. It yields the protein CASSLGPGEYTEAFF.

The genes are TRBV5-1 and TRBJ2-7; tentatively, D is TRBD1 (6 bases). The CDR3 contains 15 residues. CDR1 and CDR2 (germline): SGHRS, YFSETQ. The ends were cut back, 0 bases at V and 6 bases at J, with 16 bases in the middle. CDR3 nucleotide sequence: TGCGCCAGCAGCTTGGATGCAGGGGAATGGTTCGAGCAGTACTTC. Amino acid sequence: CASSLDAGEWFEQYF.

The chain carries TRBV7-9 and TRBJ1-1; 8 bases match TRBD1. The CDR3 loop spans 16 amino acids. Germline CDR1 SEHNR, CDR2 FQNEAQ (reference sequence). Trimming took 3 bases from V and 2 from J; bases not matched to a gene: 8. CDR3 DNA: TGTGCCAGCAGCTTGGTACAGGGGGGGGTCAACACTGAAGCTTTCTTT. Its translation: CASSLVQGGVNTEAFF.

The chain uses TRBV4-3 and TRBJ2-7, with D unclear. Germline V gene lookup returns CDR1 LGHNA and CDR2 YSLEER. This CDR3 comprises 15 residues. The V end was cut by 0 bases, the J end by 1 base, with 10 bases between. The CDR3 here is CASSQDEFVSYEQYF. CDR3 nucleotides: TGCGCCAGCAGCCAAGATGAATTCGTATCCTACGAGCAGTACTTC.

This clonotype was recorded a few times. The rearrangement links TRBV28 to TRBJ1-5; D is uncertain. The CDR3 sequence is 13 residues long. Deletions cut 1 base from V and 15 bases from J, with 16 bases between. CDR1 and CDR2 (germline): MDHEN, SYDVKM. As DNA, the CDR3 is TGTGCCAGCAGTTTATTGGGGTCTGGGTTGCGGCATTTT. It is translated as CASSLLGSGLRHF.

This sequence joins TRBV2 and TRBJ2-4; D not certain. The ends were cut back, 1 base at V and 3 bases at J, with 13 bases in the middle. This CDR3 region has 16 residues. From germline, CDR1 is SNHLY and CDR2 FYNNEI. Here the CDR3 DNA reads TGTGCCAGCAGTGAAGGGATAGTTTCGATCAAAAACATTCAGTACTTC. It yields the protein CASSEGIVSIKNIQYF.

The V call is TRBV5-6, the J call TRBJ2-5; D gene unclear. Germline V gene sequence: CDR1 SGHDT, CDR2 YYEEEE. The CDR3 contains 15 residues. V lost 0 bases and J lost 5, with 14 bases in between. The CDR3 bases are TGTGCCAGCAGCTTGGATCTAGTCGGGTCCGAGACCCAGTACTTC. Protein sequence: CASSLDLVGSETQYF.

This chain links TRBV3-2 with TRBJ2-4; TRBD1, the D gene given by the table, was not confirmed from the DNA. TRBV3-2 is tagged as a pseudogene. The CDR3 covers 14 residues. The CDR3 is CASSQQTGENIQYF. DNA of the CDR3: TGTGCCAGCAGCCAACAGACTGGGGAAAACATTCAGTACTTC.